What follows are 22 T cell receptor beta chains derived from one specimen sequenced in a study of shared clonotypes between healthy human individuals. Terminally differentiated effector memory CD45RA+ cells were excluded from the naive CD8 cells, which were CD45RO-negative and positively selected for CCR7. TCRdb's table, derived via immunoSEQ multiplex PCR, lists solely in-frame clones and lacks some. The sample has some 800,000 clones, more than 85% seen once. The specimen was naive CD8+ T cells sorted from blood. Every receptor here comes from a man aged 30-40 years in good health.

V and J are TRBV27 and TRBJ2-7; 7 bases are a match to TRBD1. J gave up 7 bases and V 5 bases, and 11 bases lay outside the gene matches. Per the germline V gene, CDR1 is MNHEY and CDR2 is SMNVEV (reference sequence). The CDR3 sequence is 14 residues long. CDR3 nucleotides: TGTGCCAGCAGTCCACTGACAGGGTTGGAAGAGCAGTACTTC. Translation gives CASSPLTGLEEQYF.

CDR3 protein: CASSPPNSPGELFF. As DNA, the CDR3 is TGTGCCAGCAGCCCACCGAATTCGCCCGGGGAGCTGTTTTTT. The genes are TRBV11-3 and TRBJ2-2; unclear D gene. Germline assignment: CDR1 SGHNT and CDR2 YENEEA. Trimming shortened V by 5 bases and J by 6 bases, and 13 bases separated the two germline ends. CDR3 size: 14 residues.

The CDR3 region is CASSQVVGQGFIAGNTIYF. The CDR3 DNA sequence: TGCGCCAGCAGCCAAGTAGTGGGACAGGGGTTTATTGCTGGAAACACCATATATTTT. The chain joins TRBV4-1 to TRBJ1-3; 10 bases map to TRBD1. Germline V gene data show CDR1 as MGHRA and CDR2 as YSYEKL. The V gene end was trimmed by 1 base and the J gene end by 2 bases; junction bases not matched to a gene: 11. The CDR3 spans 19 residues.

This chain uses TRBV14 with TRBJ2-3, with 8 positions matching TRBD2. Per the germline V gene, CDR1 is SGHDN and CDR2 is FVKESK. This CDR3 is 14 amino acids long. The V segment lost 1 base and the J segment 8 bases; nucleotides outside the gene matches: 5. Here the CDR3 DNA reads TGTGCCAGCAGCCAAGGCCGGCGGGAGGCTACGCAGTATTTT. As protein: CASSQGRREATQYF.

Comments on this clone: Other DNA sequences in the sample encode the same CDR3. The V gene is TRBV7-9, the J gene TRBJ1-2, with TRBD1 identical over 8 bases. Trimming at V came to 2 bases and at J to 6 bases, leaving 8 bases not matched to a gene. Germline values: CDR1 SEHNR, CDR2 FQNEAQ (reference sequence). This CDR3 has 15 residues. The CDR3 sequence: CASSLSDRGLHGYTF. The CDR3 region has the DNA TGTGCCAGCAGCTTAAGTGACAGGGGACTACATGGCTACACCTTC.

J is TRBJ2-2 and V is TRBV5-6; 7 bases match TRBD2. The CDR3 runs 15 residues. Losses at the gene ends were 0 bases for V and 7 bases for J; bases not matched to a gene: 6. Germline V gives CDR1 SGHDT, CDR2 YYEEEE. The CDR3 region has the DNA TGTGCCAGCAGCTTGGGGGGAGGGCCGAACGGGGAGCTGTTTTTT. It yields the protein CASSLGGGPNGELFF. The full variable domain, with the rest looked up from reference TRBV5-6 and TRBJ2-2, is DAGVTQSPTHLIKTRGQQVTLRCSPKSGHDTVSWYQQALGQGPQFIFQYYEEEERQRGNFPDRFSGHQFPNYSSELNVNALLLGDSALYLCASSLGGGPNGELFFGEGSRLTVL.

This chain's CDR3 is CASSPGTREDTQYF. CDR3 bases: TGTGCCAGCAGCCCCGGGACTAGGGAAGATACGCAGTATTTT. The chain employs TRBV7-6 and TRBJ2-3; 8 nucleotides line up with TRBD2. CDR1 and CDR2 from the germline V gene are SGHVS and FNYEAQ. The CDR3 spans 14 residues. Trimming removed 5 bases from V and 5 bases from J; junction bases left unmatched: 6. Looking up the rest from reference TRBV7-6 and TRBJ2-3 gives the full variable domain: GAGVSQSPRYKVTKRGQDVALRCDPISGHVSLYWYRQALGQGPEFLTYFNYEAQQDKSGLPNDRFSAERPEGSISTLTIQRTEQRDSAMYRCASSPGTREDTQYFGPGTRLTVL.

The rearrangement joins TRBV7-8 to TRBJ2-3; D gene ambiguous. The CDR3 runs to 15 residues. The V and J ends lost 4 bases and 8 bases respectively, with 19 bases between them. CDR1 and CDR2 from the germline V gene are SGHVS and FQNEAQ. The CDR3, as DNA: TGTGCCAGCAGCTCGCGCAACGACCCGGTTGGTACGCAGTATTTT. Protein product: CASSSRNDPVGTQYF.

CDR3 sequence (DNA): TGTGCCAGCAGTTTATCGATGAGTCTAGACATTCGAGATCAGCCCCAGCATTTT. Amino acid sequence: CASSLSMSLDIRDQPQHF. The chain joins TRBV28 to TRBJ1-5; D gene unclear. V was shortened by 1 base and J by 5 bases, with 21 bases between the two germline ends. In germline, CDR1 is MDHEN, CDR2 SYDVKM. The CDR3 is 18 amino acids.

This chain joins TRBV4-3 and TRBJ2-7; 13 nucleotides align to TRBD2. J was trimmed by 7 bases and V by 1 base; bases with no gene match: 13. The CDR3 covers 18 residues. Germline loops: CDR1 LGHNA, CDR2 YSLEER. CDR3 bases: TGCGCCAGCAGCCAAGTTACAATCCCGGGACTAGCGGGAAGGGAGCAGTACTTC. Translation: CASSQVTIPGLAGREQYF.

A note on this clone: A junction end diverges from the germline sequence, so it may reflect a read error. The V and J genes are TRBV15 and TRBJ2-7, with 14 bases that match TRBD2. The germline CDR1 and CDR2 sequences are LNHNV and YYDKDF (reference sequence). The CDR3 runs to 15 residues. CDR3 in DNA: TGTGCCACCAGAAGAGGGACTAGCGGGAGCTACGAGCAGTACTTC. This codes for CATRRGTSGSYEQYF.

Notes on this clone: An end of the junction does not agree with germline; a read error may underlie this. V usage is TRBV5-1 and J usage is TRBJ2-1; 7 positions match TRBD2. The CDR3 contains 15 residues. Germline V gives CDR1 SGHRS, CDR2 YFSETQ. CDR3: CASSLGLAAYNEQFF. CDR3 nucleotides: TGCGCCAGCAGTTTGGGGCTAGCGGCCTACAATGAGCAGTTCTTC.

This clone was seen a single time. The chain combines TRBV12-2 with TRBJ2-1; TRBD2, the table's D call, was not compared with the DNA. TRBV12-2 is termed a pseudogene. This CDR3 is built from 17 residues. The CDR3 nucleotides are TGTGCAAGTCGCTTAGCAGCCGGGACTAAACCCTACAATGAGCAGTTCTTC. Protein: CASRLAAGTKPYNEQFF.

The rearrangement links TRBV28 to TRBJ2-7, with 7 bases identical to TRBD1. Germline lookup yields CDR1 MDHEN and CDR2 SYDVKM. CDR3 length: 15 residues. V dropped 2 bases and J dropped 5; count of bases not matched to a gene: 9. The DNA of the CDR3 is TGTGCCAGCAGTTTACGGGACAGCATCTTGGACGAGCAGTACTTC. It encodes CASSLRDSILDEQYF.

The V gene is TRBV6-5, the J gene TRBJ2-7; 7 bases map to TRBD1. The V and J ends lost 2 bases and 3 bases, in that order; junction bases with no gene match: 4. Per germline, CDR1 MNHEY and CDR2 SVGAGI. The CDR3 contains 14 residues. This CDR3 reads CASSYGDSFYEQYF. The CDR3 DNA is TGTGCCAGCAGTTACGGGGACAGCTTCTACGAGCAGTACTTC.

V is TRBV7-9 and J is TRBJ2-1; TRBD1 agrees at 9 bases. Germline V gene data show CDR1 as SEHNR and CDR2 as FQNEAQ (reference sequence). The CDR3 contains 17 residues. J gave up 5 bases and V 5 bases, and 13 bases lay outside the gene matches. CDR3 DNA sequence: TGTGCCAGCAGCGGGCCCCTGGGACAGGGAGGCCACAATGAGCAGTTCTTC. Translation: CASSGPLGQGGHNEQFF.

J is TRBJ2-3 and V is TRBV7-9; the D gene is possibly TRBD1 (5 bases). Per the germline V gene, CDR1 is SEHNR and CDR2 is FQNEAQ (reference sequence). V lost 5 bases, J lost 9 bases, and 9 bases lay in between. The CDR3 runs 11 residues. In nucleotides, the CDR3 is TGTGCCAGCAGCGGGGCAGGGACGCAGTATTTT. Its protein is CASSGAGTQYF.

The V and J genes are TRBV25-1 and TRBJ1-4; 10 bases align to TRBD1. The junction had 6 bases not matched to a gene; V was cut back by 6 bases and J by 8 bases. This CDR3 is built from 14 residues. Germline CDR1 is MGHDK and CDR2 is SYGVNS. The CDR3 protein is CASSVGQGNEKLFF. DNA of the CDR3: TGTGCCAGCAGCGTGGGACAGGGGAACGAAAAACTGTTTTTT.

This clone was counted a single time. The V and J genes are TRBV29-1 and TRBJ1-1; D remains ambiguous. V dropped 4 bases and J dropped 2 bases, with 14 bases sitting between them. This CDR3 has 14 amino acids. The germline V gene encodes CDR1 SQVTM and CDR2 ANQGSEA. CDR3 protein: CSVVLQTLNTEAFF. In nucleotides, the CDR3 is TGCAGCGTTGTCTTACAGACACTAAACACTGAAGCTTTCTTT.

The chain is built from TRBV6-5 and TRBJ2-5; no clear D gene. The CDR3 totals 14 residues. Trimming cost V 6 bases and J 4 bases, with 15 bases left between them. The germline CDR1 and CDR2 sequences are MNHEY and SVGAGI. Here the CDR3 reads CASSQTKTTETQYF. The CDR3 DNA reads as TGTGCCAGCAGCCAAACGAAGACCACAGAGACCCAGTACTTC.

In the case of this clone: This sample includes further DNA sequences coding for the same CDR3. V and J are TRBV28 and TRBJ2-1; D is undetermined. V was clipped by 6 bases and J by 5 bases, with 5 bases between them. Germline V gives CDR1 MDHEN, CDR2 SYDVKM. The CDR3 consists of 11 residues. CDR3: CASSRNNEQFF. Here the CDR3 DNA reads TGTGCCAGCAGCCGTAACAATGAGCAGTTCTTC.

CDR3 in amino acids: CASISGQTNTGELFF. The DNA for the CDR3 is TGCGCCAGCATTTCGGGACAGACTAACACCGGGGAGCTGTTTTTT. The rearrangement joins TRBV5-1 to TRBJ2-2, with 7 bases fitting TRBD1. Germline V gene lookup returns CDR1 SGHRS and CDR2 YFSETQ. This CDR3 spans 15 amino acids. The V gene end was trimmed by 6 bases and the J gene end by 2 bases; junction bases not matched to a gene: 7.